This TCR beta chain was obtained from a study of blood T cell repertoires in COVID-19. On the study more broadly: Acute-phase and convalescent COVID-19 samples originated in the United States, Italy and Spain. PBMCs, B-cell-depleted T cells, or T cells provided the cDNA or gDNA that made up the material.

Looked up from germline, CDR1 is SGHAT and CDR2 is FQNNGV. The germline V and J ends were trimmed by 1 base and 6 bases, with 13 bases remaining between them. CDR3 length: 15 amino acids. Profiling relied on immunoSEQ multiplex PCR, and the TCRdb table lists in-frame clones only, not all of them. Of around 250,000 clones in the sample, approximately 84% are singletons; the top ten hold 15% to 17%. The sequence was collected from a man between 18 and 35 years old who had recovered from COVID-19. The sample consisted of PBMCs or T cells enriched from blood (not recorded which). V usage is TRBV11-2 and J usage is TRBJ2-1, with D possibly being TRBD1 (6 bases). Here the CDR3 reads CASSLVYGTPNEQFF. Here the CDR3 DNA reads TGTGCCAGCAGCTTAGTGTACGGGACACCCAATGAGCAGTTCTTC.